Described below is a single T cell receptor (beta chain) sequence and its context. Its target is not known. V was shortened by 3 bases and J by 2 bases, with 12 bases between the two germline ends. Germline V gene data show CDR1 as SGHNT and CDR2 as YYREEE (reference sequence). The CDR3 length is 16 residues. These data are taken from a study of shared clonotypes between healthy human individuals. Findings of the study overall: Larger estimated richness was generally recorded for naive subsets relative to memory subsets.

Sequencing was performed with immunoSEQ multiplex PCR; in TCRdb, only in-frame clones are kept and a portion is missing. The sample yields roughly 700,000 clones, 74% seen once. The receptor was isolated from a woman aged 25 to 39 in good health. The chain combines TRBV5-4 with TRBJ2-6; a weak D match, TRBD1 (6 bases). The sample consisted of memory CD4+ T cells sorted from blood. Described subset: CD45RA-negative fraction. CDR3 in DNA: TGTGCCAGCAGCTCGAGAAGGGGGACTGGGGCCAACGTCCTGACTTTC. Translating it yields CASSSRRGTGANVLTF.